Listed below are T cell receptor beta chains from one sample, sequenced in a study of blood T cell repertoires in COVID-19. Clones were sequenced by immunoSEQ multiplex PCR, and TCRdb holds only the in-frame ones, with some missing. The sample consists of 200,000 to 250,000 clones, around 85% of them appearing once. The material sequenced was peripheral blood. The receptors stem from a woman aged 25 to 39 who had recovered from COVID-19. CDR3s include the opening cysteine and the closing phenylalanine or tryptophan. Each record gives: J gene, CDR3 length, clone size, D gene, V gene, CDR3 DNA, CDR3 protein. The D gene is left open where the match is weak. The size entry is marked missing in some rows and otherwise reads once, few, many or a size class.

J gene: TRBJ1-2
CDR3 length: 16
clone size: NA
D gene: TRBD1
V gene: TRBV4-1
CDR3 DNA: TGCGCCAGCAGCCAAGACCACCCGGGACAGGGAAATGGCTACACCTTC
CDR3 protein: CASSQDHPGQGNGYTF

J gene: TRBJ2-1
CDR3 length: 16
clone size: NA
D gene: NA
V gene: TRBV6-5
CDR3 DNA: TGTGCCAGCAGTTACTCGATTGGGAGCTCCTACAATGAGCAGTTCTTC
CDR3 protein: CASSYSIGSSYNEQFF

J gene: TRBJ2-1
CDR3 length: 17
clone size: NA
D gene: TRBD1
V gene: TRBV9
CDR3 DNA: TGTGCCAGCAGCGTATTTTCAGGGACAGGGGAGTGGAATGAGCAGTTCTTC
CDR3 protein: CASSVFSGTGEWNEQFF

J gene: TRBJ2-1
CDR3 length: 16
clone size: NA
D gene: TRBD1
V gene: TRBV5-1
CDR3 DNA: TGCGCCAGCAGCACCTCGACAGGGGGCCCGGACAATGAGCAGTTCTTC
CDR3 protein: CASSTSTGGPDNEQFF

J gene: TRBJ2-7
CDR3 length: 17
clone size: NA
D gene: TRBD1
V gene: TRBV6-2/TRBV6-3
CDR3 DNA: TGTGCCAGCAGTTTTTCCCTCCGGGACAGGACTTTCTACGAGCAGTACTTC
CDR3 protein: CASSFSLRDRTFYEQYF

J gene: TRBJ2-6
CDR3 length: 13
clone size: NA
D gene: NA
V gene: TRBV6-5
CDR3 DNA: TGTGCCAGCAGGCGGGCTGGGGCCAACGTCCTGACTTTC
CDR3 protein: CASRRAGANVLTF

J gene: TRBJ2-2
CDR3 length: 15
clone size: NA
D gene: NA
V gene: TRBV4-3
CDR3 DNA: TGCGCCAGCAGCCAAGTGGCGGACTACCCCGGGGAGCTGTTTTTT
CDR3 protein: CASSQVADYPGELFF

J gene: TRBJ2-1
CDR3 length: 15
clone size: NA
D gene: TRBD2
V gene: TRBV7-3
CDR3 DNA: TGTGCCAGCAGCCATGGGAGGGGAGGGTTAAATGAGCAGTTCTTC
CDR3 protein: CASSHGRGGLNEQFF

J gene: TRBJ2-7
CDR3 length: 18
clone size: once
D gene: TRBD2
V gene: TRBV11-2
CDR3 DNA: TGTGCCAGCAGCTTAGTAAAGCTAGCGGGGGGTCTGAGCTACGAGCAGTACTTC
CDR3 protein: CASSLVKLAGGLSYEQYF

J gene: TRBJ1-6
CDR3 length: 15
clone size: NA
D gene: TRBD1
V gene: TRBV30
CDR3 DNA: TGTGCCTGCTTACAGGGGGCCTACTATAATTCACCCCTCCACTTT
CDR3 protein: CACLQGAYYNSPLHF

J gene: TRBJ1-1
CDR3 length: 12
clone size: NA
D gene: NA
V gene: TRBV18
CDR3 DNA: TGTGCCAGCTCTAGAGGTACCACTGAAGCTTTCTTT
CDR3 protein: CASSRGTTEAFF

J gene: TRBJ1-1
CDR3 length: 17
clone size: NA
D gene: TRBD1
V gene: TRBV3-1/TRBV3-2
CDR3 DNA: TGTGCCAGCAGCCAAGAGGGATCTTCAGGGGGGAACACTGAAGCTTTCTTT
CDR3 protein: CASSQEGSSGGNTEAFF

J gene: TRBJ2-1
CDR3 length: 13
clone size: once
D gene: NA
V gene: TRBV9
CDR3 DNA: TGTGCCAGCAGCGTAGAACAGGACAATGAGCAGTTCTTC
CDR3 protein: CASSVEQDNEQFF

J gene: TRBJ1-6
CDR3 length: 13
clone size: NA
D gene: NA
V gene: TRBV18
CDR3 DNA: TGTGCCAGCTCACCCATTAAAGACACGCCCCTCCACTTT
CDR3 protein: CASSPIKDTPLHF

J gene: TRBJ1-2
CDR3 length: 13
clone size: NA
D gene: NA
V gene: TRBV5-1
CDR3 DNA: TGCGCCAGCAGCTTGGATACAGGGAGTGGCTACACCTTC
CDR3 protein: CASSLDTGSGYTF

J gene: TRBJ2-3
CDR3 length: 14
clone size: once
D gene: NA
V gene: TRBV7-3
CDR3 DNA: TGTGCCAGCAGCTCCGGGTTGGGCACAGATACGCAGTATTTT
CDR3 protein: CASSSGLGTDTQYF

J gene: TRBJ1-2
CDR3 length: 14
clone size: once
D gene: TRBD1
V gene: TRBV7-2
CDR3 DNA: TGTGCCAGCAGCTTAGGACAGGGGGCCTATGGCTACACCTTC
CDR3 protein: CASSLGQGAYGYTF

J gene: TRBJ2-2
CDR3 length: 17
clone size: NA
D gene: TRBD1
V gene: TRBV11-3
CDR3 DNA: TGTGCCAGCAGCTCCGGGGACAGGGCCCGGGATACCGGGGAGCTGTTTTTT
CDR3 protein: CASSSGDRARDTGELFF

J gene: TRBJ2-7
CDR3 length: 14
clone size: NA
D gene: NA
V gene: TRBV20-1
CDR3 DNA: TGCAGTGCTAGTTGTCCTGAAAGGGGGTACGAGCAGTACTTC
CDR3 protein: CSASCPERGYEQYF

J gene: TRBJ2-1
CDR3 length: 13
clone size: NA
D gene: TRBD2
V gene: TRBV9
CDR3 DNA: TGTGCCAGCAGCGTACTAGCGGGGGATGAGCAGTTCTTC
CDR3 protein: CASSVLAGDEQFF